These 22 T cell receptor beta chains originate from one sample sequenced in a study of blood T cell repertoires in COVID-19. Here immunoSEQ multiplex PCR was the method, and the copy in TCRdb shows in-frame clones only, minus some. The table has 95,000 to 150,000 clones, over 75% seen once; the top ten hold approximately 10%. Sequenced: peripheral blood. Source of these receptors: a man aged 55 to 69 with acute or convalescent COVID-19.

This clone came up once. This chain joins TRBV3-1 (or the pseudogene TRBV3-2) and TRBJ2-1; D is possibly TRBD2 (5 bases). This CDR3 is built from 18 residues. Trimming stripped 0 bases from V and 5 bases from J, with 20 bases between. CDR1 LGHDT and CDR2 YNNKEL come from the germline V gene (reference sequence). The CDR3 nucleotides are TGTGCCAGCAGCCAAGATTTGGGCTTCGCTAGCAGCAACAATGAGCAGTTCTTC. Translation gives CASSQDLGFASSNNEQFF.

In its sample, this clone was seen once. The chain couples TRBV10-3 to TRBJ2-3; TRBD1 might be the D (6 bases). Germline CDR1 reads ENHRY; CDR2 reads SYGVKD. This CDR3 contains 16 residues. V was trimmed by 5 bases and J by 2 bases, leaving 17 bases between them. CDR3 nucleotides: TGTGCCATCAGTACACACAGGGTTGGGTACACAGATACGCAGTATTTT. Protein sequence: CAISTHRVGYTDTQYF.

The chain recombines TRBV15 with TRBJ1-1, with TRBD1 matching 8 bases. CDR1 and CDR2 (germline): LNHNV, YYDKDF (reference sequence). This CDR3 spans 14 amino acids. V was pared by 5 bases and J by 1 base, with 3 bases of the junction left unmatched. CDR3 amino acids: CATSYTGGNTEAFF. CDR3 nucleotides: TGTGCCACCAGCTATACAGGGGGGAACACTGAAGCTTTCTTT.

V usage is TRBV9 and J usage is TRBJ2-2; TRBD2 is a possible D gene (5 bases). Deletions cut 3 bases from V and 6 bases from J, with 15 bases between. Germline CDR1 reads SGDLS; CDR2 reads YYNGEE. The CDR3 loop spans 15 amino acids. The CDR3 DNA reads as TGTGCCAGCAGCGCAGTGCGGGTCCGGGCCGGGGAGCTGTTTTTT. This encodes CASSAVRVRAGELFF.

This rearrangement joins TRBV7-8 to TRBJ2-1; 9 nucleotides line up with TRBD2. The CDR3 totals 20 residues. The V and J ends lost 1 base and 3 bases, in that order; junction bases with no gene match: 16. From germline, CDR1 is SGHVS and CDR2 FQNEAQ. CDR3 DNA: TGTGCCAGCAGCTTAGTTGCCGTTGCTAGCGGGATAGGGGGCTACAATGAGCAGTTCTTC. Its translation: CASSLVAVASGIGGYNEQFF.

The rearrangement joins TRBV19 to TRBJ2-5; 8 bases fit TRBD1. Germline V gene sequence: CDR1 LNHDA, CDR2 SQIVND (reference sequence). The CDR3 loop spans 13 amino acids. The ends lost 4 bases at V and 5 bases at J; junction bases unmatched: 3. The chain's CDR3 is CASSKDRVETQYF. The DNA for the CDR3 is TGTGCCAGTAGTAAGGACAGGGTCGAGACCCAGTACTTC.

The chain combines TRBV3-1 (or the pseudogene TRBV3-2) with TRBJ2-3; D remains ambiguous. V was pared by 2 bases and J by 5 bases, with 8 bases between. This CDR3 comprises 13 residues. Germline V CDR1 and CDR2: LGHDT, YNNKEL (reference sequence). CDR3: CASSQKTEDTQYF. In DNA form, the CDR3 reads TGTGCCAGCAGCCAAAAGACTGAAGATACGCAGTATTTT.

The chain combines TRBV19 with TRBJ1-5; TRBD1 is a possible D gene (6 bases). The CDR3 consists of 14 residues. V was shortened by 4 bases and J by 3 bases, with 10 bases between the two germline ends. Germline CDR1 is LNHDA and CDR2 is SQIVND (reference sequence). The CDR3 is CASSSQGYNQPQHF. The CDR3 coding sequence is TGTGCCAGTAGTAGTCAGGGGTACAATCAGCCCCAGCATTTT.

This chain's CDR3 is CASSERGTDTQYF. The CDR3, as DNA: TGTGCCAGCAGTGAGCGCGGCACAGATACGCAGTATTTT. The chain couples TRBV6-1 to TRBJ2-3, with D unclear. V lost 3 bases and J lost 1, with 5 bases in between. The CDR3 spans 13 residues. Germline V gene lookup returns CDR1 MNHNS and CDR2 SASEGT.

The chain couples TRBV30 to TRBJ2-7; 10 bases fit TRBD2. V lost 1 base to trimming and J lost 1 base; unmatched junction nucleotides: 1. From germline, CDR1 is GTSNPN and CDR2 SVGIG (reference sequence). This CDR3 is built from 14 residues. The CDR3 DNA is TGTGCCTGGAGTGAGACTAGCGGGTCCTACGAGCAGTACTTC. Amino acids: CAWSETSGSYEQYF.

The chain links TRBV7-2 to TRBJ2-7; TRBD1 aligns across 7 bases. CDR1 and CDR2 from the germline V gene are SGHTA and FQGNSA. V dropped 4 bases and J dropped 0; count of bases not matched to a gene: 3. This CDR3 is built from 14 residues. The CDR3 protein is CASSSRDSSYEQYF. The DNA for the CDR3 is TGTGCCAGCAGCTCCCGGGACAGCTCCTACGAGCAGTACTTC.

The DNA of the CDR3 is TGTGCCAGTAGTACAGACAGGTTCCCCTACGAGCAGTACTTC. This codes for CASSTDRFPYEQYF. The chain couples TRBV19 to TRBJ2-7; TRBD1 is a possible D gene (6 bases). The V and J ends lost 4 bases and 2 bases respectively, with 12 bases between them. CDR1 and CDR2 from the germline V gene are LNHDA and SQIVND (reference sequence). CDR3 length: 14 amino acids.

A few counts support this clone. This chain links TRBV24-1 with TRBJ2-3, with TRBD1 matching 9 bases. With V trimmed by 9 bases and J by 4 bases, 13 bases remained unmatched. This CDR3 has 16 amino acids. Germline V gene data show CDR1 as KGHDR and CDR2 as SFDVKD. This chain's CDR3 is CATGTGTGSPADTQYF. The CDR3 coding sequence is TGTGCCACCGGAACCGGGACAGGGTCTCCGGCAGATACGCAGTATTTT.

The chain joins TRBV5-8 to TRBJ2-7, with a possible D match to TRBD1 (7 bases). Germline V lookup: CDR1 SGHTS, CDR2 YDEGEE. V was clipped by 4 bases and J by 5 bases, with 16 bases between them. The CDR3 has 14 amino acids. The DNA for the CDR3 is TGTGCCAGCAGCGGCAGGGGGGTATTGAACGAGCAGTACTTC. The encoded protein is CASSGRGVLNEQYF.

There are a few counts of this clone. The chain recombines TRBV5-5 with TRBJ2-2, with 7 bases fitting TRBD2. V was pared by 1 base and J by 3 bases, with 6 bases of the junction left unmatched. The CDR3 runs to 16 residues. Germline lookup yields CDR1 SGHKS and CDR2 YYEKEE (reference sequence). The CDR3 DNA sequence: TGTGCCAGCAGCTTGTGGGGAGGGAGTGACACCGGGGAGCTGTTTTTT. Translating gives CASSLWGGSDTGELFF.

The chain is built from TRBV5-1 and TRBJ2-5; 7 bases are a match to TRBD2. V was pared by 4 bases and J by 1 base, with 7 bases of the junction left unmatched. There are 15 residues in the CDR3. Germline V CDR1 and CDR2: SGHRS, YFSETQ. The CDR3 is CASSEISSGQETQYF. In DNA, the CDR3 is TGCGCCAGCAGCGAAATCTCTAGCGGCCAAGAGACCCAGTACTTC.

This chain links TRBV7-3 with TRBJ2-2, with a weak D call TRBD2 (5 bases). Germline CDR1 reads SGHTA; CDR2 reads FQGTGA. The length of the CDR3 is 14 residues. The V end lost 1 base, the J end lost 4 bases, and 7 bases lay between the germline ends. DNA of the CDR3: TGTGCCAGCAGCTTAAGAGGAGGCACCGGGGAGCTGTTTTTT. Its translation is CASSLRGGTGELFF.

The CDR3 here is CASSLSSASVDGYTF. The CDR3 DNA sequence: TGTGCCAGCAGCTTAAGTTCCGCCTCGGTCGATGGCTACACCTTC. This chain links TRBV7-3 with TRBJ1-2; D is unclear. The CDR3 runs to 15 residues. CDR1 is SGHTA and CDR2 is FQGTGA in the germline V gene. V was pared by 1 base and J by 6 bases, with 15 bases between.

V and J are TRBV5-4 and TRBJ2-5; TRBD1 might be the D (7 bases). There are 17 residues in the CDR3. The germline V gene encodes CDR1 SGHNT and CDR2 YYREEE (reference sequence). Trimming took 2 bases from V and 5 from J, leaving 22 bases between them. The CDR3 is CASSFPHGGGRGETQYF. The DNA of the CDR3 is TGTGCCAGCAGCTTCCCACACGGGGGCGGCAGGGGGGAGACCCAGTACTTC.

V and J are TRBV28 and TRBJ1-2; D is perhaps TRBD1 (5 bases). The germline gives CDR1 MDHEN, CDR2 SYDVKM. V gave up 5 bases and J gave up 2 bases, with 12 bases separating them. The length of the CDR3 is 14 residues. The CDR3 DNA reads TGTGCCAGCAGTCGTTCAGGACACAACTATGGCTACACCTTC. Translated, it gives CASSRSGHNYGYTF.

This chain joins TRBV28 and TRBJ1-2; possibly TRBD1 for D (5 bases). This CDR3 region has 14 residues. Germline V gene sequence: CDR1 MDHEN, CDR2 SYDVKM. V was clipped by 4 bases and J by 8 bases, with 17 bases between them. As DNA, the CDR3 is TGTGCCAGCAGTTCTGGGGGGTCCTTTGGGGGCTACACCTTC. This translates into CASSSGGSFGGYTF.

This chain connects TRBV7-8 to TRBJ2-7; D is unresolved. V lost 6 bases to trimming and J lost 3 bases, with 9 bases between them. Germline V gives CDR1 SGHVS, CDR2 FQNEAQ. This CDR3 is built from 12 residues. CDR3 nucleotides: TGTGCCAGCAGATCCAGACACTACGAGCAGTACTTC. Its translation is CASRSRHYEQYF. Using reference TRBV7-8 and TRBJ2-7 for the parts outside the CDR3, the full variable domain is GAGVSQSPRYKVAKRGQDVALRCDPISGHVSLFWYQQALGQGPEFLTYFQNEAQLDKSGLPSDRFFAERPEGSVSTLKIQRTQQEDSAVYLCASRSRHYEQYFGPGTRLTVT.